This T cell receptor (beta chain) was sequenced in a study of blood T cell repertoires in COVID-19. At the level of the study: Sites in the United States, Italy and Spain provided acute and convalescent COVID-19 samples.

As processed by the authors: The authors estimated nucleated cell counts from reference gene primer amplification. This table comes from immunoSEQ multiplex PCR, and its TCRdb copy is limited to in-frame clones, with some not included. Clone size and V and J calls were adopted from that table, with D and trimming inferred from the DNA. The repertoire holds roughly 90,000 clones, with around 85% as singletons. The sample consisted of peripheral blood. The TCR was taken from a human donor in a cohort sampled during active COVID-19.

DNA for the CDR3: TGTGCCAGCACAGGGGGCGGGGCTCAGGGTAGTCAGCCCCAGCATTTT. This translates into CASTGGGAQGSQPQHF. J is TRBJ1-5 and V is TRBV2; TRBD1 agrees at 8 bases. Germline V gene data show CDR1 as SNHLY and CDR2 as FYNNEI. The CDR3 sequence is 16 residues long. The J segment lost 6 bases and the V segment lost 7 bases, leaving 14 bases of the junction unmatched.